The rows below give T cell receptor beta chains drawn from one sample of a study of neurological immune-mediated disorders. MiXCR, applied by TCRdb to the 5' RACE reads, yields one record per CDR3 protein. This table holds 40,000 to 50,000 distinct CDR3 sequences, 9% to 12% found once. The material sequenced was PBMCs. The receptors shown here come from a woman in her thirties or forties with HTLV-1-associated myelopathy (HAM/TSP). The CDR3 runs from the conserved cysteine through the conserved F or W. The D gene is left open where the match is weak.

d_gene: TRBD1; v_gene: TRBV12-3/TRBV12-4; CDR3aa: CASSLAPGGSSTDTQYF
d_gene: TRBD1; v_gene: TRBV7-9; CDR3aa: CASSEAGTDYGYTF
d_gene: .; v_gene: TRBV12-3/TRBV12-4; CDR3aa: CASSLPNSPLHF
d_gene: .; v_gene: TRBV28; CDR3aa: CASSQGLEKLFF
d_gene: TRBD2; v_gene: TRBV2; CDR3aa: CASRATGTSPFF
d_gene: .; v_gene: TRBV12-3/TRBV12-4; CDR3aa: CASRPGRLRPKGTDTQYF
d_gene: .; v_gene: TRBV3-1; CDR3aa: CASSRQGGNNEQFF
d_gene: .; v_gene: TRBV7-8; CDR3aa: CASSLLTTRLQGRGEQYF
d_gene: .; v_gene: TRBV11-1; CDR3aa: CASSYTGELFF
d_gene: .; v_gene: TRBV6-5; CDR3aa: CVSSKSQGIYGYTF
d_gene: TRBD2; v_gene: TRBV7-2; CDR3aa: CASTLSGGLEQYF
d_gene: TRBD1; v_gene: TRBV5-1; CDR3aa: CASSYRDRVEAFF
d_gene: .; v_gene: TRBV20-1; CDR3aa: CSASRGNYGYTF
d_gene: .; v_gene: TRBV20-1; CDR3aa: CSVPTDTGNTIYF
d_gene: TRBD1; v_gene: TRBV15; CDR3aa: CATSRGTGLSGEQYF
d_gene: .; v_gene: TRBV29-1; CDR3aa: CSVVRNNEEKLFF
d_gene: .; v_gene: TRBV5-1; CDR3aa: CASSSGDEQYF
d_gene: .; v_gene: TRBV4-3; CDR3aa: CASSQFWAGNTEAFF
d_gene: .; v_gene: TRBV9; CDR3aa: CASSIGGRTDTQYF
d_gene: .; v_gene: TRBV12-3/TRBV12-4; CDR3aa: CAVRKREANQPQHF
d_gene: .; v_gene: TRBV6-1; CDR3aa: CASSEQGYQPQHF
d_gene: TRBD2; v_gene: TRBV28; CDR3aa: CASSPLGGTGELFF
d_gene: .; v_gene: TRBV25-1; CDR3aa: CASSGEEWGYEQYF
d_gene: .; v_gene: TRBV18; CDR3aa: CASSPLVGTSTDTQYF
d_gene: TRBD1; v_gene: TRBV20-1; CDR3aa: CSATGGGWADTQYF
d_gene: .; v_gene: TRBV5-6; CDR3aa: CASSLFNEQFF
d_gene: .; v_gene: TRBV6-6; CDR3aa: CASSRRGNQPQHF
d_gene: .; v_gene: TRBV21-1; CDR3aa: CASPVRGARYGYTF
d_gene: TRBD2; v_gene: TRBV4-3; CDR3aa: CASSHAFGTSGGYNEQFF
d_gene: .; v_gene: TRBV24-1; CDR3aa: CATSDFGGYNEQFF
d_gene: .; v_gene: TRBV3-1; CDR3aa: CASSVIENTEAFF
d_gene: .; v_gene: TRBV11-2; CDR3aa: CASSLYQRGSSTDTQYF
d_gene: .; v_gene: TRBV7-2; CDR3aa: CASSLGGLTSSGNTIYF
d_gene: TRBD2; v_gene: TRBV7-8; CDR3aa: CASSLNSGGSREDTQYF
d_gene: TRBD2; v_gene: TRBV5-5; CDR3aa: CASSLGGVAGQNTGELFF
d_gene: .; v_gene: TRBV14; CDR3aa: CASSPFQPPPGAFVETQYF
d_gene: .; v_gene: TRBV7-6; CDR3aa: CASSLVLGYPSGANVLTF
d_gene: .; v_gene: TRBV9; CDR3aa: CASSGGGHEQFF
d_gene: TRBD1; v_gene: TRBV30; CDR3aa: CAWSSGQVISTDTQYF
d_gene: TRBD1; v_gene: TRBV4-2; CDR3aa: CASSQSIQGAYQPQHF
d_gene: TRBD1; v_gene: TRBV5-5; CDR3aa: CASSFQDRGPSGANVLTF
d_gene: .; v_gene: TRBV7-9; CDR3aa: CAICLDRTNEQFF
d_gene: .; v_gene: TRBV12-3/TRBV12-4; CDR3aa: CASSRLGQTGELFF
d_gene: TRBD1; v_gene: TRBV14; CDR3aa: CASSQDKRGQTFQYF
d_gene: TRBD2; v_gene: TRBV27; CDR3aa: CATELAGRETQYF
d_gene: .; v_gene: TRBV2; CDR3aa: CASGLGQSTDTQYF
d_gene: .; v_gene: TRBV29-1; CDR3aa: CSVRTDQETQYF
d_gene: .; v_gene: TRBV7-2; CDR3aa: CASSLAGESSYEQYF
d_gene: .; v_gene: TRBV4-3; CDR3aa: CASSQGILPTNIQYF
d_gene: .; v_gene: TRBV20-1; CDR3aa: CSASYHEQFF